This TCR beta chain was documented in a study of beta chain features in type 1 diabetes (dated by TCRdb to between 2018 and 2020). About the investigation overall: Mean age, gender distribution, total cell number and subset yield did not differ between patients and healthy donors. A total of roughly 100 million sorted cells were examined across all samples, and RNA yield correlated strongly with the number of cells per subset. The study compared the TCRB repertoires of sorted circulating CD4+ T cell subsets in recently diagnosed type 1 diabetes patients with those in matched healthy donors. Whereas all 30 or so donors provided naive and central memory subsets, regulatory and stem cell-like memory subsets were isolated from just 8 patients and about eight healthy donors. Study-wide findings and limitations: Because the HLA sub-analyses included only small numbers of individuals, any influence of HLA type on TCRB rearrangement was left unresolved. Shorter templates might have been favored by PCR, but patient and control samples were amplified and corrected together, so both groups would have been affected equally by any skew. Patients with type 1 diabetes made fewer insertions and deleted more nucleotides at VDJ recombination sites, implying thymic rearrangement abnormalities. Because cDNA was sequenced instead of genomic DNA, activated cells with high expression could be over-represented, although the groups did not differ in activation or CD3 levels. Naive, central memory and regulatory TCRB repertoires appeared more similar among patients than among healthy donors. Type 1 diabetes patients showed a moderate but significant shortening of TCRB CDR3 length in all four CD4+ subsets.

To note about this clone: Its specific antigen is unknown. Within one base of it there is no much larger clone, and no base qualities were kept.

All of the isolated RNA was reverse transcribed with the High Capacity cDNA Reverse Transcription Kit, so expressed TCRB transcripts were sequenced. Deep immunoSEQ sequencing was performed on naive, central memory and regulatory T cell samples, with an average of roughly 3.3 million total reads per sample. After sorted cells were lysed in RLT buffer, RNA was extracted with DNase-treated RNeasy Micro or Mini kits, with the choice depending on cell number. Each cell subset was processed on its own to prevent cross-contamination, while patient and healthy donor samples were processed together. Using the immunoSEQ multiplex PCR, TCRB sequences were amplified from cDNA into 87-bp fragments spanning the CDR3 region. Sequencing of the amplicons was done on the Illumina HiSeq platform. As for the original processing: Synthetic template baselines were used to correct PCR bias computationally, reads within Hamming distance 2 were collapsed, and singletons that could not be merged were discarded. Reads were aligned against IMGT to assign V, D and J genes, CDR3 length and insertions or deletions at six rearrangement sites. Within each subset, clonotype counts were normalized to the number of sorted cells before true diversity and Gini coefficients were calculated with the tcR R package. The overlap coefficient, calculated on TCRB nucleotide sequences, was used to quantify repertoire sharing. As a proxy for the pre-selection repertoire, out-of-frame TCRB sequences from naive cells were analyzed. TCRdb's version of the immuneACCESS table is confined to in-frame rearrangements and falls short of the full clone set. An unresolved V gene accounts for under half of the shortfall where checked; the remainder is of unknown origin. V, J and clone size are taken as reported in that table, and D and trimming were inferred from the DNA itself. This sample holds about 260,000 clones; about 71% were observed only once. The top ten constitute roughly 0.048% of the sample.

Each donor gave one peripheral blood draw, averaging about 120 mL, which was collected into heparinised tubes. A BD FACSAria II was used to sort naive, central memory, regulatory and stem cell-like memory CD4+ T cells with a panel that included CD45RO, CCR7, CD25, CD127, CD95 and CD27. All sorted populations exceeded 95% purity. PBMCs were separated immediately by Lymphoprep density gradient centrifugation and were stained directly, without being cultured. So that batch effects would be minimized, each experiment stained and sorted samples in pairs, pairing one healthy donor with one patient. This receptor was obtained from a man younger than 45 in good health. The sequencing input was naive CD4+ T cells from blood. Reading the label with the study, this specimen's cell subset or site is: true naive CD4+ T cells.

The sequenced DNA is TGTGCCAGCAGCTTAATAGGGAGCACAGATACGCAGTATTTT. Its protein is CASSLIGSTDTQYF. This receptor chain uses TRBV7-6 and TRBJ2-3; the D gene remains uncertain. Trimming costs V 2 bases and J 0 bases, and their ends lie 6 bases apart. The CDR3 starts with the cysteine, ends with the phenylalanine, and has 14 residues. The sequence is cut down to CDR3 DNA, 42 bases in frame from base 1. Sequences SGHVS (CDR1) and FNYEAQ (CDR2) are obtained from the germline V gene.